The 27 T cell receptor beta chains below come from one sample, sequenced in a study of T cell repertoires in cytomegalovirus infection. TCRdb itself ran the reads through MiXCR, one entry per CDR3 protein. The data show 350,000 to 450,000 distinct CDR3 sequences, with around a sixth seen just once and under 9% held by the top ten. The material sequenced was PBMCs. These receptors were obtained from a human donor in good health (CMV status not recorded). Some clones in this sample may be carry-over from other donors' samples.

In this sample, this clonotype turned up a few times. The chain recombines TRBV5-1 with TRBJ1-1; D gene uncertain. V dropped 0 bases and J dropped 4 bases, with 16 bases sitting between them. This CDR3 spans 16 amino acids. Germline CDR1 SGHRS, CDR2 YFSETQ. This CDR3 is CASSLDGTPVFTEAFF. The DNA for the CDR3 is TGCGCCAGCAGCTTGGACGGTACCCCAGTGTTCACTGAAGCTTTCTTT.

This chain links TRBV7-9 with TRBJ2-5; possibly TRBD1 for D (5 bases). V was cut by 6 bases and J by 3 bases, with 14 bases left in between. The CDR3 is 14 residues long. Per the germline V gene, CDR1 is SEHNR and CDR2 is FQNEAQ (reference sequence). The CDR3 DNA follows: TGTGCCAGCAGACTGATCCAGGGTGAAGAGACCCAGTACTTC. As protein: CASRLIQGEETQYF.

This clonotype was detected a few times. The CDR3 spells CASRVGRQGVLPSYNEQFF. In nucleotides, the CDR3 is TGTGCCAGCAGAGTTGGCCGACAGGGGGTACTTCCCTCCTACAATGAGCAGTTCTTC. The chain links TRBV12-3 or TRBV12-4 to TRBJ2-1; 9 bases align to TRBD1. CDR3 size: 19 residues. With 6 bases clipped from V and 0 bases from J, the junction kept 15 bases outside the gene matches.

This clonotype appeared a few times. The V gene is TRBV15, the J gene TRBJ1-1; unclear D gene. Germline CDR1 is LNHNV and CDR2 is YYDKDF (reference sequence). This CDR3 is 13 amino acids long. Between the trimmed V and J ends, which lost 2 bases and 5 bases, there was a span of 9 bases. The CDR3 is CATSRKVGTEAFF. CDR3 coding DNA: TGTGCCACCAGCAGAAAAGTGGGGACTGAAGCTTTCTTT.

This clonotype was counted at least ten times. The rearrangement links TRBV6-4 to TRBJ1-5; 8 bases are shared with TRBD1. The trim removed 5 bases at V and 8 bases at J, leaving 5 bases unmatched. CDR3 length: 13 residues. The germline gives CDR1 MRHNA, CDR2 SNTAGT. The CDR3 reads CASSPDRGKPQHF. CDR3 nucleotides: TGTGCCAGCAGTCCTGACAGGGGAAAGCCCCAGCATTTT.

There are a few counts of this clonotype. V is TRBV6-1 and J is TRBJ2-3; D not resolved. The germline V gene has CDR1 MNHNS and CDR2 SASEGT. The CDR3 is made up of 14 amino acids. The V and J ends lost 5 bases and 6 bases respectively, with 15 bases between them. The CDR3 region is CASSFRAAPDTQYF. CDR3 sequence (DNA): TGTGCCAGCAGTTTCCGAGCCGCGCCTGATACGCAGTATTTT.

The V gene is TRBV20-1, the J gene TRBJ2-1, with D perhaps matching TRBD1 or TRBD2 (5 bases each). This CDR3 has 15 residues. Germline values: CDR1 DFQATT, CDR2 SNEGSKA (reference sequence). Between the trimmed V and J ends, which lost 0 bases and 7 bases, there was a span of 16 bases. The CDR3 region is CSAREGGGLGNEQFF. The CDR3 DNA reads as TGCAGTGCTAGAGAGGGTGGGGGTTTGGGAAATGAGCAGTTCTTC.

This clonotype was counted ten times or more. This chain links TRBV12-3 or TRBV12-4 with TRBJ1-3; D is unclear. Trimming left V 2 bases short and J 0 bases short, with 8 bases between. There are 15 residues in the CDR3. CDR3 region: CASSLTAHSGNTIYF. The CDR3 DNA is TGTGCCAGCAGTTTAACCGCTCACTCTGGAAACACCATATATTTT.

Ten or more counts support this clonotype. The chain has TRBV18 and TRBJ2-5; no definite D call. This CDR3 has 13 residues. The V and J ends lost 2 bases and 5 bases respectively, with 9 bases between them. Per germline, CDR1 KGHSH and CDR2 LQKENI. The CDR3, as DNA: TGTGCCAGCTCACCAGGGCTTGGGGAGACCCAGTACTTC. Protein sequence: CASSPGLGETQYF.

The V and J genes are TRBV20-1 and TRBJ2-5; 10 bases line up with TRBD2. CDR1 and CDR2 from the germline V gene are DFQATT and SNEGSKA (reference sequence). Trimming removed 0 bases from V and 3 bases from J; junction bases left unmatched: 4. The CDR3 loop spans 15 amino acids. DNA of the CDR3: TGCAGTGCTAGAGATCCCACTAGCGGGAAAGAGACCCAGTACTTC. Translated, it gives CSARDPTSGKETQYF.

This clonotype was seen many times. At one boundary the junction diverges from the germline segment, which might be a read error. The chain links TRBV7-6 to TRBJ1-3; D not resolved. There are 16 residues in the CDR3. Germline CDR1 reads SGHVS; CDR2 reads FNYEAQ. The CDR3 bases are TGTGCCAGCAGCATAGCCGAGGAAAACTCTGGAAACACCATATATTTT. Translated: CASSIAEENSGNTIYF.

The rearrangement links TRBV30 to TRBJ2-5, with TRBD2 as a possible D gene (5 bases). The CDR3 has 14 amino acids. Germline V gene data show CDR1 as GTSNPN and CDR2 as SVGIG (reference sequence). Between the trimmed V and J ends, which lost 0 bases and 5 bases, there was a span of 13 bases. The CDR3 DNA is TGTGCCTGGAGTGTCGGAGCGGTGCCCGAGACCCAGTACTTC. This codes for CAWSVGAVPETQYF.

In its sample, this clonotype was seen many times. The chain couples TRBV7-6 to TRBJ2-1; 9 positions match TRBD2. The CDR3 consists of 15 residues. The trim removed 5 bases at V and 3 bases at J, leaving 5 bases unmatched. CDR1 and CDR2 (germline): SGHVS, FNYEAQ. CDR3 in amino acids: CASSLSGGSYNEQFF. DNA for the CDR3: TGTGCCAGCAGCCTTAGCGGGGGTAGCTACAATGAGCAGTTCTTC.

V is TRBV4-3 and J is TRBJ2-3; unclear D gene. Germline values: CDR1 LGHNA, CDR2 YSLEER. CDR3 length: 15 residues. V shed 0 bases and J shed 0 bases, with 7 bases lying between them. Here the CDR3 DNA reads TGCGCCAGCAGCCAAGAGTACACTAGCACAGATACGCAGTATTTT. Protein: CASSQEYTSTDTQYF.

J is TRBJ2-5 and V is TRBV19; possible D gene TRBD2, 5 bases. Germline V gene data show CDR1 as LNHDA and CDR2 as SQIVND (reference sequence). This CDR3 is 13 amino acids long. The germline V and J ends were trimmed by 8 bases and 2 bases, with 12 bases remaining between them. CDR3 sequence reads: CASPGRGQETQYF. The CDR3 nucleotides are TGTGCCAGTCCGGGCCGAGGGCAAGAGACCCAGTACTTC.

At least ten counts were recorded for this clonotype. The V and J genes are TRBV7-9 and TRBJ2-7, with D possibly matching TRBD2 (5 bases). Trimming stripped 4 bases from V and 4 bases from J, with 8 bases between. This CDR3 has 12 residues. In germline, CDR1 is SEHNR, CDR2 FQNEAQ (reference sequence). The CDR3 nucleotides read TGTGCCAGCAGCTCGGGGAATTACGAGCAGTACTTC. The encoded protein is CASSSGNYEQYF.

This clonotype was seen a handful of times. V and J are TRBV4-1 and TRBJ2-7; D gene ambiguous. This CDR3 spans 14 amino acids. Germline V gives CDR1 MGHRA, CDR2 YSYEKL. V lost 0 bases, J lost 3 bases, and 9 bases lay in between. CDR3 bases: TGCGCCAGCAGCCAAGATTTGTGGGGCTACGAGCAGTACTTC. Translated, it gives CASSQDLWGYEQYF.

This clonotype was found many times. The chain has TRBV12-3 or TRBV12-4 and TRBJ2-1, with D tentatively TRBD2 (7 bases). V gave up 6 bases and J gave up 7 bases, with 19 bases separating them. This CDR3 contains 15 residues. The CDR3 sequence: CASSPSWGGVNEQFF. The CDR3 nucleotides are TGTGCCAGCAGCCCCTCCTGGGGGGGCGTGAATGAGCAGTTCTTC.

The chain couples TRBV27 to TRBJ1-6, with a possible D match to TRBD1 (5 bases). This CDR3 spans 12 amino acids. V gave up 4 bases and J gave up 11 bases, with 9 bases separating them. Germline-derived CDR1 and CDR2 are MNHEY and SMNVEV (reference sequence). The CDR3 region is CASSSGGTPLHF. CDR3 in DNA: TGTGCCAGCAGTTCGGGGGGGACACCCCTCCACTTT.

In its sample, this clonotype was seen a few times. V and J are TRBV19 and TRBJ1-5; D remains ambiguous. The V end lost 4 bases, the J end lost 6 bases, and 13 bases lay between the germline ends. The CDR3 runs to 14 residues. Germline values: CDR1 LNHDA, CDR2 SQIVND (reference sequence). Here the CDR3 reads CASSTQAAGQPQHF. The DNA for the CDR3 is TGTGCCAGTAGTACCCAGGCGGCGGGTCAGCCCCAGCATTTT.

This clonotype was counted between two and nine times. The CDR3 DNA follows: TGTGCCAGCAGGTCAGGTACAACGCCCACAGATACGCAGTATTTT. Its translation is CASRSGTTPTDTQYF. The chain is built from TRBV12-3 or TRBV12-4 and TRBJ2-3; D not certain. The CDR3 covers 15 residues. The V gene lost 6 bases and the J gene lost 2 bases, with 15 bases spanning the gap.

The V and J genes are TRBV6-1 and TRBJ2-3; D is ambiguous. CDR1 MNHNS and CDR2 SASEGT come from the germline V gene. There are 14 residues in the CDR3. The V and J ends lost 7 bases and 1 base respectively, with 12 bases between them. DNA for the CDR3: TGTGCCAGCACCCCCCCGGGCGGCACAGATACGCAGTATTTT. Translation: CASTPPGGTDTQYF.

This clonotype came up many times. The V and J genes are TRBV11-2 and TRBJ2-7; TRBD1 aligns across 7 bases. This CDR3 comprises 13 residues. Germline CDR1 is SGHAT and CDR2 is FQNNGV. V was clipped by 3 bases and J by 2 bases; unmatched bases: 1. CDR3 residues: CASSFTGAYEQYF. The CDR3 region has the DNA TGTGCCAGCAGCTTTACAGGGGCCTACGAGCAGTACTTC.

This clonotype was detected a few times. This chain uses TRBV30 with TRBJ1-3; the D is unclear. V lost 4 bases to trimming and J lost 4 bases, with 8 bases between them. The CDR3 is made up of 12 amino acids. Germline CDR1 reads GTSNPN; CDR2 reads SVGIG (reference sequence). Here the CDR3 reads CAWKGIGNTIYF. For the CDR3, the DNA is TGTGCCTGGAAGGGCATCGGAAACACCATATATTTT.

V gene TRBV4-3 combines with J gene TRBJ2-2; 13 nucleotides agree with TRBD2. The CDR3 is 16 residues long. J was trimmed by 4 bases and V by 3 bases; bases with no gene match: 2. Per germline, CDR1 LGHNA and CDR2 YSLEER. CDR3 DNA sequence: TGCGCCAGCAGCCACAGACTAGCGGGAGGCACCGGGGAGCTGTTTTTT. Residues: CASSHRLAGGTGELFF.

This clonotype was seen many times. The gene calls are TRBV7-2 and TRBJ2-7; D is uncertain. Looked up from germline, CDR1 is SGHTA and CDR2 is FQGNSA. CDR3 length: 13 amino acids. V lost 3 bases, J lost 6 bases, and 12 bases lay in between. DNA of the CDR3: TGTGCCAGCAGCTTCGGCAGTTTGGCCGAGCAGTACTTC. It codes for CASSFGSLAEQYF.

To note about this clonotype: The missing conserved phenylalanine or tryptophan at the end of this CDR3 makes a read error likely. The rearrangement uses TRBV4-1 and TRBJ1-3, with D possibly matching TRBD1 (5 bases). CDR3 length equals 19 residues. Germline CDR1 reads MGHRA; CDR2 reads YSYEKL. The CDR3 sequence: CDSSQSYYGTGTRGNTIYL. CDR3 DNA sequence: TGCGACAGCAGCCAGTCCTACTACGGGACGGGGACGAGGGGAAACACCATATATTTG.